A selection of T cell receptor beta chains follows, all from one sample in a study of blood T cell repertoires in COVID-19. The assay was immunoSEQ multiplex PCR, and TCRdb's table has in-frame clones only and misses some. The sample contains 150,000 or so clones, roughly 84% of which appear only once. Sample: PBMCs or T cells enriched from blood (not recorded which). The receptors here all came from a man in his 70s who had been exposed to COVID-19. Each CDR3 is given with its conserved first and last residue. The D gene is left open where the match is weak. Expanded clones are given a class, and other clones once, few, many or no size at all.

clone size,D gene,V gene,J gene,CDR3 protein,CDR3 DNA
-,TRBD1,TRBV2,TRBJ2-7,CASSGRQGYEQYF,TGTGCCAGCAGTGGTCGACAGGGGTATGAGCAGTACTTC
-,-,TRBV5-5,TRBJ1-2,CASTPAGPLTGYTF,TGTGCCAGCACCCCGGCGGGACCTCTTACGGGCTACACCTTC
-,TRBD2,TRBV18,TRBJ2-7,CASSPSLAGGSYEQYF,TGTGCCAGCTCACCGAGCCTTGCGGGAGGTTCCTACGAGCAGTACTTC
once,-,TRBV18,TRBJ2-3,CASSPQGSGTDTQYF,TGTGCCAGCTCACCACAGGGGTCGGGCACAGATACGCAGTATTTT
-,-,TRBV18,TRBJ1-2,CASSLSTVINYGYTF,TGTGCCAGCTCACTTTCGACAGTGATTAACTATGGCTACACCTTC
-,TRBD2,TRBV28,TRBJ2-3,CASSPLGRAGKSDTQYF,TGTGCCAGCAGTCCACTCGGGAGGGCGGGGAAGTCAGATACGCAGTATTTT
-,TRBD1,TRBV20-1,TRBJ1-5,CSASQGALVGDQPQHF,TGCAGTGCTAGTCAGGGGGCCTTGGTGGGCGATCAGCCCCAGCATTTT
-,TRBD1,TRBV2,TRBJ1-2,CASSEARDSRRANYGYTF,TGTGCCAGCAGTGAAGCCCGGGACAGTCGACGAGCTAACTATGGCTACACCTTC
-,-,TRBV7-9,TRBJ1-5,CASSSDYSNQPQHF,TGTGCCAGCAGCTCAGATTATAGCAATCAGCCCCAGCATTTT
-,TRBD1,TRBV18,TRBJ1-4,CASSRTGQEEKLFF,TGTGCCAGCTCCCGGACAGGGCAAGAAGAAAAACTGTTTTTT
-,-,TRBV3-1/TRBV3-2,TRBJ2-7,CASSQARGPPYEQYF,TGTGCCAGCAGCCAAGCCCGGGGTCCTCCCTACGAGCAGTACTTC
few,-,TRBV7-2,TRBJ2-1,CASSLEGLNSYNEQFF,TGTGCCAGCAGCTTAGAGGGACTGAATTCCTACAATGAGCAGTTCTTC
-,-,TRBV7-8,TRBJ1-4,CASSLGGAAYTTNEKLFF,TGTGCCAGCAGCTTAGGCGGGGCAGCGTATACAACTAATGAAAAACTGTTTTTT
-,-,TRBV28,TRBJ2-7,CASSLWRQSSYEQYF,TGTGCCAGCAGTTTATGGCGACAGTCCTCCTACGAGCAGTACTTC
-,-,TRBV15,TRBJ2-3,CATSIGHPPATQYF,TGTGCCACCAGCATTGGACACCCGCCGGCTACGCAGTATTTT
-,TRBD2,TRBV19,TRBJ2-1,CASSTGTSYFNNEQFF,TGTGCCAGTAGTACTGGGACTAGCTACTTTAACAATGAGCAGTTCTTC
once,TRBD1,TRBV28,TRBJ2-7,CASSLVGRGLVPYEQYF,TGTGCCAGCAGTTTGGTGGGCAGGGGGCTGGTTCCCTACGAGCAGTACTTC
-,-,TRBV7-6,TRBJ2-5,CASSFGGPQETQYF,TGTGCCAGCAGCTTCGGGGGGCCCCAAGAGACCCAGTACTTC
-,-,TRBV7-2,TRBJ2-4,CASSLGHQRYF,TGTGCCAGCAGCTTAGGACACCAAAGGTACTTC
-,TRBD1,TRBV11-1,TRBJ2-2,CASSPRQGGTGELFF,TGTGCCAGCAGCCCGCGACAGGGGGGCACCGGGGAGCTGTTTTTT
-,TRBD1,TRBV29-1,TRBJ2-5,CSVRPTGGETQYF,TGCAGCGTCCGCCCAACAGGGGGGGAGACCCAGTACTTC
-,-,TRBV11-1,TRBJ1-6,CASSFRGNNSPLHF,TGTGCCAGCAGCTTCAGGGGTAACAATTCACCCCTCCACTTT
-,-,TRBV20-1,TRBJ1-1,CSASVGQGMNTEAFF,TGCAGTGCTAGTGTAGGTCAGGGAATGAACACTGAAGCTTTCTTT
-,-,TRBV4-3,TRBJ2-3,CASSQEGTSWTQYF,TGCGCCAGCAGCCAAGAGGGGACTTCTTGGACGCAGTATTTT
-,TRBD1,TRBV13,TRBJ1-2,CASRLPGQGAGGYTF,TGTGCCAGCAGACTCCCGGGACAGGGGGCAGGAGGCTACACCTTC
-,-,TRBV6-5,TRBJ2-5,CASSYSGWETQYF,TGTGCCAGCAGTTACTCCGGGTGGGAGACCCAGTACTTC
few,TRBD1,TRBV5-8,TRBJ1-4,CASSSRTGMSEKLFF,TGTGCCAGCAGCTCCCGGACAGGGATGAGTGAAAAACTGTTTTTT
few,TRBD1,TRBV5-1,TRBJ2-7,CASSPHGTASYEQYF,TGCGCCAGCAGCCCCCACGGGACAGCCTCCTACGAGCAGTACTTC
-,-,TRBV5-5,TRBJ1-1,CASSPTWGDTEAFF,TGTGCCAGCAGCCCAACTTGGGGGGACACTGAAGCTTTCTTT
-,-,TRBV6-6,TRBJ1-2,CASSDGAADNYGYTF,TGTGCCAGCAGTGATGGGGCAGCTGATAACTATGGCTACACCTTC
-,TRBD1,TRBV10-3,TRBJ2-3,CAISRDRGADTQYF,TGTGCCATCAGTCGGGACAGGGGCGCAGATACGCAGTATTTT
-,-,TRBV29-1,TRBJ1-1,CSVGPFVNTEAFF,TGCAGCGTTGGGCCCTTTGTGAACACTGAAGCTTTCTTT
-,-,TRBV19,TRBJ1-6,CASSIEYSLTYNSPLHF,TGTGCCAGTAGTATAGAATACAGTCTAACCTATAATTCACCCCTCCACTTT
-,-,TRBV5-1,TRBJ1-5,CASSLDGAAFQPQHF,TGCGCCAGCAGCTTGGATGGGGCAGCCTTTCAGCCCCAGCATTTT
few,-,TRBV7-3,TRBJ2-1,CASSATGRQQFF,TGTGCCAGCAGCGCAACAGGGAGACAGCAGTTCTTC
few,TRBD1,TRBV5-6,TRBJ1-2,CASSMGGQGFYGYTF,TGTGCCAGCAGCATGGGGGGACAGGGGTTCTATGGCTACACCTTC
-,TRBD2,TRBV6-2/TRBV6-3,TRBJ2-7,CASTPWGRAEQYF,TGTGCCAGCACCCCCTGGGGGAGGGCCGAGCAGTACTTC
-,TRBD1,TRBV5-1,TRBJ1-4,CASSAGTGNRIEKLFF,TGCGCCAGCTCGGCCGGGACAGGGAATCGTATTGAAAAACTGTTTTTT
-,TRBD2,TRBV5-1,TRBJ2-7,CASSLSGRQYEQYF,TGCGCCAGCAGCCTTAGCGGGAGGCAGTACGAGCAGTACTTC
once,TRBD1,TRBV29-1,TRBJ2-6,CSVEGRPGQGDLTGANVLTF,TGCAGCGTTGAAGGGCGACCGGGACAGGGGGACCTAACTGGGGCCAACGTCCTGACTTTC
-,-,TRBV7-6,TRBJ2-1,CASSLAAGQSYNEQFF,TGTGCCAGCAGCTTAGCGGCGGGACAGAGCTACAATGAGCAGTTCTTC
-,-,TRBV6-2/TRBV6-3,TRBJ2-7,CASSYRVGGSYEQYF,TGTGCCAGCAGTTATCGTGTGGGGGGCTCCTACGAGCAGTACTTC
-,-,TRBV3-1/TRBV3-2,TRBJ2-6,CASSPHPPGIVSGANVLTF,TGTGCCAGCAGCCCCCACCCCCCGGGTATTGTCTCTGGGGCCAACGTCCTGACTTTC
-,-,TRBV3-1/TRBV3-2,TRBJ1-1,CASSPELNTEAFF,TGTGCCAGCAGCCCCGAGTTGAACACTGAAGCTTTCTTT
-,-,TRBV29-1,TRBJ1-2,CSVADTKEDYTF,TGCAGCGTTGCCGACACGAAGGAAGACTACACCTTC
-,-,TRBV4-2,TRBJ1-4,CASSQDPRGGDEKLFF,TGTGCCAGCAGCCAAGACCCTAGGGGGGGTGATGAAAAACTGTTTTTT
-,TRBD1,TRBV30,TRBJ1-1,CAWTGQLNTEAFF,TGTGCCTGGACGGGACAGTTGAACACTGAAGCTTTCTTT
-,-,TRBV28,TRBJ2-7,CASSLRSRGEQYF,TGTGCCAGCAGTTTAAGGTCCAGGGGGGAACAGTACTTC
-,-,TRBV5-1,TRBJ1-2,CASSLGQGNYGYTF,TGCGCCAGCAGCTTGGGGCAGGGCAACTATGGCTACACCTTC
-,-,TRBV29-1,TRBJ1-3,CSVEFKGDSGNTIYF,TGCAGCGTTGAGTTCAAAGGGGACTCTGGAAACACCATATATTTT
-,-,TRBV7-9,TRBJ1-6,CASSLVADYNSPLHF,TGTGCCAGCAGCTTAGTGGCAGATTATAATTCACCCCTCCACTTT
-,-,TRBV6-5,TRBJ1-5,CASRRGYSNQPQHF,TGTGCCAGCAGACGAGGTTATAGCAATCAGCCCCAGCATTTT
-,-,TRBV19,TRBJ2-6,CASRAVSGANVLTF,TGTGCCAGTAGGGCGGTCTCTGGGGCCAACGTCCTGACTTTC
-,TRBD1,TRBV12-3/TRBV12-4,TRBJ2-7,CASSEGQVNEQYF,TGTGCCAGCAGTGAAGGACAGGTGAACGAGCAGTACTTC
-,TRBD2,TRBV19,TRBJ2-1,CASTGPTGTIYNEQFF,TGTGCCAGTACTGGACCTACCGGGACTATCTACAATGAGCAGTTCTTC
-,-,TRBV6-5,TRBJ1-4,CASKDTGRTNEKLFF,TGTGCCAGCAAGGATACAGGGCGCACTAATGAAAAACTGTTTTTT
-,TRBD2,TRBV25-1,TRBJ2-7,CASSESGRGVHEQYF,TGTGCCAGCAGTGAAAGCGGGAGAGGCGTCCACGAGCAGTACTTC
-,-,TRBV6-2/TRBV6-3,TRBJ1-1,CASSPPPGVEAFF,TGTGCCAGCAGCCCCCCTCCAGGGGTTGAAGCTTTCTTT
-,TRBD1,TRBV28,TRBJ1-5,CASRPTGSQPQHF,TGTGCCAGCAGGCCGACAGGGTCACAGCCCCAGCATTTT